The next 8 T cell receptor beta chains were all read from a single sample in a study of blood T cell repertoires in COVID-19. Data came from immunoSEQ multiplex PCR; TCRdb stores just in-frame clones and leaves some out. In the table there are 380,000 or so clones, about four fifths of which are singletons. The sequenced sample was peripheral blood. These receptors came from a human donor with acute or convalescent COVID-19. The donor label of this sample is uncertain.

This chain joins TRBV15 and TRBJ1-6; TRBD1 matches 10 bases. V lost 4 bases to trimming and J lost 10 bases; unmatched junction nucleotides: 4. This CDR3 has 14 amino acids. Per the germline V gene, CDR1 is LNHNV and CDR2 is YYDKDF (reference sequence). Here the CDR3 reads CATSTWTGGSPLHF. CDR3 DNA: TGTGCCACCAGCACCTGGACAGGGGGATCACCCCTCCACTTT. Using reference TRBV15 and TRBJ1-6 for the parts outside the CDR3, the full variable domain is DAMVIQNPRYQVTQFGKPVTLSCSQTLNHNVMYWYQQKSSQAPKLLFHYYDKDFNNEADTPDNFQSRRPNTSFCFLDIRSPGLGDTAMYLCATSTWTGGSPLHFGNGTRLTVT.

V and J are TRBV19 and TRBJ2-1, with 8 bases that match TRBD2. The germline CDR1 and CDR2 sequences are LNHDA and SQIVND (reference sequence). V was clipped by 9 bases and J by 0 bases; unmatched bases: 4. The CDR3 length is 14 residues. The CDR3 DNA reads TGTGCCAGCCAACTAGCGGACTCCTACAATGAGCAGTTCTTC. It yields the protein CASQLADSYNEQFF.

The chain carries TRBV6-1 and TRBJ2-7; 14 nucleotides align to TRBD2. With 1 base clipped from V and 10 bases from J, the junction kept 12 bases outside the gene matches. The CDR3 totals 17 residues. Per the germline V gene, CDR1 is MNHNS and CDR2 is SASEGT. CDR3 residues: CASSEVPGLAGGNFQYF. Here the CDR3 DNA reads TGTGCCAGCAGTGAAGTCCCAGGACTAGCGGGGGGAAATTTCCAGTACTTC.

For the CDR3, the DNA is TGTGCCAGCAGCTGGGACAGGGCCTACGAGCAGTACTTC. Protein sequence: CASSWDRAYEQYF. The chain carries TRBV2 and TRBJ2-7, with 9 bases matching TRBD1. The CDR3 loop spans 13 amino acids. Germline V CDR1 and CDR2: SNHLY, FYNNEI. The junction had 2 bases not matched to a gene; V was cut back by 6 bases and J by 2 bases.

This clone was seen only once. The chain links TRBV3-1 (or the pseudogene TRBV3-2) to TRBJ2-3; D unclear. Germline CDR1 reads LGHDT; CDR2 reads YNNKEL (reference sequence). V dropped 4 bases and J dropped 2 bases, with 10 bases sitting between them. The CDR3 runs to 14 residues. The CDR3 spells CASSRRLYTDTQYF. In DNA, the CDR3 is TGTGCCAGCAGCCGGCGACTCTACACAGATACGCAGTATTTT.

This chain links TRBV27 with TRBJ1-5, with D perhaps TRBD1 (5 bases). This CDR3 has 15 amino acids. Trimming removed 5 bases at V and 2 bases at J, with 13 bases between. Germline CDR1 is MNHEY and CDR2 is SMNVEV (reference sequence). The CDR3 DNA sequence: TGTGCCAGCAGTCCCCGGCGGGGGGGCAATCAGCCCCAGCATTTT. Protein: CASSPRRGGNQPQHF.

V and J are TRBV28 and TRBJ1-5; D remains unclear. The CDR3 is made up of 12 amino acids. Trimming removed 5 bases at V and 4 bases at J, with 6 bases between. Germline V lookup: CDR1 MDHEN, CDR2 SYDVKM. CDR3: CASSGRNQPQHF. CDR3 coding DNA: TGTGCCAGCAGTGGGCGTAATCAGCCCCAGCATTTT.

The CDR3 DNA reads as TGCGCCAGCAGTAAGGGGGCCCCGAACACTGAAGCTTTCTTT. Translated, it gives CASSKGAPNTEAFF. This chain links TRBV5-1 with TRBJ1-1; TRBD1 aligns across 7 bases. This CDR3 is built from 14 residues. Germline CDR1 is SGHRS and CDR2 is YFSETQ. Losses at the gene ends were 5 bases for V and 1 base for J; bases not matched to a gene: 5.